Included here is one TCR beta chain sequence, with context. The data were obtained in a study of T cell changes during pregnancy in multiple sclerosis. Between the trimmed V and J ends, which lost 5 bases and 1 base, there was a span of 15 bases. The CDR3 is 16 amino acids. Germline assignment: CDR1 MNHNY and CDR2 SVGAGI (reference sequence). Some clones are missing from TCRdb's copy, which holds only in-frame ones; the method was immunoSEQ multiplex PCR. The data show some 39,000 clones, 80% to 95% seen once. The clonotype comes from a female donor in good health, enrolled as a control in a pregnancy study. The chain is built from TRBV6-6 and TRBJ2-1, with D tentatively TRBD2 (5 bases). The material was CD4+ T cells from peripheral blood mononuclear cells, obtained in the third trimester of pregnancy. The chain's CDR3 is CASSTFAGTSYNEQFF. In DNA, the CDR3 is TGTGCCAGCAGTACCTTTGCGGGCACGTCCTACAATGAGCAGTTCTTC.